These 25 T cell receptor beta chains came from one sample sequenced in a study of T-cell memory formation after mild COVID-19. TCRdb ran MiXCR on the 5' RACE reads and lists one entry per CDR3 protein. Altogether about 210,000 distinct CDR3 sequences are present, 27% being singletons, with the ten largest covering roughly an eighth. The material sequenced was PBMCs or a T cell subset sorted from them (not recorded which). Receptor source: an adult woman who had mild COVID-19 (a few samples of this study predate the infection). Cell type and time point are not known.

This clonotype was seen more than once but under ten times. This chain joins TRBV20-1 and TRBJ2-4; possibly TRBD2 for D (5 bases). Germline CDR1 and CDR2: DFQATT and SNEGSKA (reference sequence). V lost 3 bases to trimming and J lost 1 base, with 16 bases between them. The CDR3 consists of 16 residues. The CDR3: CSASPHSVAAKNIQYF. In nucleotides, the CDR3 is TGCAGTGCTAGCCCCCATAGCGTTGCGGCCAAAAACATTCAGTACTTC.

A few counts support this clonotype. The chain recombines TRBV29-1 with TRBJ2-7, with TRBD1 identical over 12 bases. Germline lookup yields CDR1 SQVTM and CDR2 ANQGSEA. V lost 0 bases, J lost 4 bases, and 7 bases stayed unmatched. The length of the CDR3 is 16 residues. This chain's CDR3 is CSVEEGPGQGAYEQYF. The DNA for the CDR3 is TGCAGCGTTGAAGAAGGGCCGGGACAGGGGGCTTACGAGCAGTACTTC.

The chain joins TRBV5-6 to TRBJ2-7, with D possibly being TRBD1 (5 bases). Trimming stripped 0 bases from V and 11 bases from J, with 12 bases between. The CDR3 consists of 12 residues. Germline-derived CDR1 and CDR2 are SGHDT and YYEEEE. CDR3 sequence (DNA): TGTGCCAGCAGCTTGGCTGGGGCTCGCAAGTACTTC. Translated: CASSLAGARKYF.

This rearrangement joins TRBV3-1 to TRBJ2-5, with D possibly matching TRBD2 (6 bases). The germline V and J ends were trimmed by 3 bases and 4 bases, with 12 bases remaining between them. The germline gives CDR1 LGHDT, CDR2 YNNKEL (reference sequence). The CDR3 totals 14 residues. The CDR3 sequence: CASSQRQGGETQYF. For the CDR3, the DNA is TGTGCCAGCAGCCAGAGGCAGGGAGGAGAGACCCAGTACTTC.

This clonotype was recorded a few times. V is TRBV5-1 and J is TRBJ2-7; D not certain. Per germline, CDR1 SGHRS and CDR2 YFSETQ. This CDR3 region has 15 residues. Trimming took off 3 bases at V and 3 bases at J, with 16 bases between the two ends. The CDR3 reads CASSSDNYGLYEQYF. CDR3 nucleotides: TGCGCCAGCAGCTCCGATAATTACGGCCTCTACGAGCAGTACTTC.

The chain employs TRBV4-1 and TRBJ2-1; D tentatively fits TRBD1 or TRBD2 (5 bases each). Per germline, CDR1 MGHRA and CDR2 YSYEKL. The CDR3 loop spans 16 amino acids. Trimming pared 4 bases from V and 8 bases from J, leaving 21 bases between. The CDR3 nucleotides read TGCGCCAGCAGCCTCACCGTGGTGGGGGAGTTCTATGAGCAGTTCTTC. The encoded protein is CASSLTVVGEFYEQFF.

The rearrangement links TRBV6-5 to TRBJ1-1, with 8 bases fitting TRBD1. The V segment lost 2 bases and the J segment 9 bases; nucleotides outside the gene matches: 11. The CDR3 is 15 amino acids. The germline gives CDR1 MNHEY, CDR2 SVGAGI. The CDR3 coding sequence is TGTGCCAGCAGTTACGGGGCAGGGGGCGACCTAAAAGCTTTCTTT. Translation gives CASSYGAGGDLKAFF.

This clonotype has a handful of counts. The rearrangement links TRBV7-9 to TRBJ1-5; 8 bases fit TRBD1. V lost 6 bases, J lost 2 bases, and 15 bases stayed unmatched. Germline CDR1 reads SEHNR; CDR2 reads FQNEAQ (reference sequence). The CDR3 spans 18 residues. The CDR3 protein is CASSSGTGGFRGNQPQHF. The CDR3 DNA sequence: TGTGCCAGCAGTTCCGGGACAGGAGGGTTTAGAGGCAATCAGCCCCAGCATTTT.

The CDR3 loop reads CAISVRENTGELFF. CDR3 in DNA: TGTGCCATCAGTGTAAGGGAGAACACCGGGGAGCTGTTTTTT. The rearrangement links TRBV10-3 to TRBJ2-2; D gene uncertain. This CDR3 spans 14 amino acids. With 4 bases removed from V and 1 base from J, the gap between germline ends came to 7 bases. Germline assignment: CDR1 ENHRY and CDR2 SYGVKD.

In its sample, this clonotype was seen a few times. J is TRBJ2-4 and V is TRBV12-3 or TRBV12-4; D possibly matches TRBD1 or TRBD2 (5 bases each). The V end lost 3 bases, the J end lost 7 bases, and 13 bases lay between the germline ends. The CDR3 is made up of 14 amino acids. Here the CDR3 DNA reads TGTGCCAGCAGTTTCGAGGGGAATAGGAACATTCAGTACTTC. Translation: CASSFEGNRNIQYF.

The chain couples TRBV5-5 to TRBJ2-3; perhaps TRBD1 as D (6 bases). Trimming removed 0 bases at V and 3 bases at J, with 17 bases between. Germline V gene data show CDR1 as SGHKS and CDR2 as YYEKEE (reference sequence). The length of the CDR3 is 17 residues. The CDR3 sequence: CASSLGLGAQWTDTQYF. The DNA of the CDR3 is TGTGCCAGCAGCTTGGGTTTGGGGGCTCAGTGGACAGATACGCAGTATTTT.

This clonotype occurred a few times. The chain has TRBV5-4 and TRBJ2-3; 7 bases are shared with TRBD2. This CDR3 is 16 amino acids long. The germline V gene encodes CDR1 SGHNT and CDR2 YYREEE (reference sequence). The junction had 13 bases not matched to a gene; V was cut back by 7 bases and J by 2 bases. The CDR3 region is CASWERLADITDTQYF. CDR3 nucleotide sequence: TGTGCCAGCTGGGAGCGACTAGCCGACATCACAGATACGCAGTATTTT.

This clonotype was detected a few times. The gene calls are TRBV10-3 and TRBJ2-5, with 8 positions matching TRBD2. The CDR3 is made up of 13 amino acids. V trimming: 7 bases; J trimming: 5 bases; junction bases outside the gene matches: 6. CDR1 and CDR2 from the germline V gene are ENHRY and SYGVKD. CDR3: CAIKAGAAETQYF. For the CDR3, the DNA is TGTGCCATCAAAGCGGGAGCCGCGGAGACCCAGTACTTC.

This clonotype was seen a handful of times. The rearrangement joins TRBV29-1 to TRBJ2-3; 7 nucleotides line up with TRBD2. Germline V CDR1 and CDR2: SQVTM, ANQGSEA. CDR3 length: 12 residues. J lost 6 bases, V lost 7 bases, and 7 bases had no gene match. CDR3 loop: CSADQAGDTQYF. The CDR3 DNA follows: TGCAGCGCGGATCAAGCGGGGGATACGCAGTATTTT.

This sequence joins TRBV4-3 and TRBJ2-1; 8 bases agree with TRBD2. V gave up 1 base and J gave up 5 bases; unmatched junction bases: 4. Germline CDR1 reads LGHNA; CDR2 reads YSLEER. The CDR3 runs to 15 residues. The DNA of the CDR3 is TGCGCCAGCAGCCAAGTCGGGACTAGGGACAATGAGCAGTTCTTC. Protein sequence: CASSQVGTRDNEQFF.

This chain joins TRBV21-1 and TRBJ1-2; the D call TRBD1 from the table was never checked on the DNA. TRBV21-1 constitutes a pseudogene. This CDR3 spans 16 amino acids. The CDR3 reads CASSSRQGAFLNGYTF. The CDR3 DNA follows: TGTGCCAGCAGCTCCCGACAGGGGGCATTCCTTAATGGCTACACCTTC.

The chain has TRBV5-1 and TRBJ2-5, with 10 bases that match TRBD2. Germline V gene lookup returns CDR1 SGHRS and CDR2 YFSETQ. This CDR3 is 19 amino acids long. The J segment lost 4 bases and the V segment lost 3 bases, leaving 18 bases of the junction unmatched. CDR3 nucleotides: TGCGCCAGCAGCTCCGCCCGGGGATCAGCGGGGGGGCCAGCAGAGACCCAGTACTTC. It encodes CASSSARGSAGGPAETQYF.

Ten or more counts support this clonotype. V is TRBV7-8 and J is TRBJ2-2; D is ambiguous. Deletions cut 6 bases from V and 5 bases from J, with 4 bases between. CDR3 size: 11 residues. Per the germline V gene, CDR1 is SGHVS and CDR2 is FQNEAQ. CDR3 DNA: TGTGCCAGCAGGGGAACCGGGGAGCTGTTTTTT. Residues: CASRGTGELFF.

This clonotype was seen a few times. The chain links TRBV5-6 to TRBJ2-1, with TRBD2 matching over 8 bases. CDR1 is SGHDT, CDR2 YYEEEE, per germline. J gave up 5 bases and V 3 bases, and 7 bases lay outside the gene matches. The CDR3 has 15 amino acids. CDR3: CASSWRTGLDNEQFF. The CDR3 coding sequence is TGTGCCAGCAGCTGGCGGACGGGACTAGACAATGAGCAGTTCTTC.

This rearrangement joins TRBV24-1 to TRBJ1-4, with D perhaps TRBD1 (5 bases). The V end was cut by 5 bases, the J end by 5 bases, with 11 bases between. Germline CDR1 and CDR2: KGHDR and SFDVKD. This CDR3 region has 14 residues. The CDR3 reads CATSARGGNEKLFF. Written as DNA, the CDR3 is TGTGCCACCAGTGCAAGGGGTGGAAATGAAAAACTGTTTTTT.

The J gene is TRBJ1-5, the V gene TRBV9, with D perhaps TRBD1 (5 bases). The germline V gene has CDR1 SGDLS and CDR2 YYNGEE. V lost 0 bases and J lost 9, with 16 bases in between. This CDR3 comprises 15 residues. The CDR3 loop is CASSVGDPIYWPQHF. CDR3 nucleotides: TGTGCCAGCAGCGTAGGGGACCCCATTTATTGGCCCCAGCATTTT.

The V and J genes are TRBV30 and TRBJ1-1; weak D call: TRBD1 (5 bases). The CDR3 runs to 12 residues. Per germline, CDR1 GTSNPN and CDR2 SVGIG (reference sequence). V was clipped by 2 bases and J by 4 bases, with 8 bases between them. CDR3 sequence reads: CAWSRGGTEAFF. In DNA form, the CDR3 reads TGTGCCTGGAGTCGGGGGGGCACTGAAGCTTTCTTT.

Here the CDR3 DNA reads TGTGCCAGCAGCCAACAGGGGAACAGGGCCAACGTCCTGACTTTC. Its translation is CASSQQGNRANVLTF. The chain has TRBV6-5 and TRBJ2-6; 7 nucleotides match TRBD1. Germline V lookup: CDR1 MNHEY, CDR2 SVGAGI. The CDR3 runs 15 residues. The V and J ends lost 6 bases and 5 bases, in that order; junction bases with no gene match: 7.

A few counts support this clonotype. The chain has TRBV7-9 and TRBJ2-7; D might be TRBD1 (7 bases). Germline CDR1 and CDR2: SEHNR and FQNEAQ (reference sequence). This CDR3 has 15 residues. Trimming left V 1 base short and J 1 base short, with 11 bases between. This CDR3 is CASSLGGTVSYEQYF. In DNA, the CDR3 is TGTGCCAGCAGCTTAGGCGGGACAGTGTCCTACGAGCAGTACTTC.

The CDR3 DNA is TGTGCCACCAGCAGAGATCGGGGGCTTCGCATACCGGGGCATGGCTACACCTTC. This encodes CATSRDRGLRIPGHGYTF. This chain connects TRBV15 to TRBJ1-2, with D perhaps TRBD1 (6 bases). The CDR3 is 18 residues long. Germline assignment: CDR1 LNHNV and CDR2 YYDKDF (reference sequence). The V end was cut by 0 bases, the J end by 6 bases, with 23 bases between.